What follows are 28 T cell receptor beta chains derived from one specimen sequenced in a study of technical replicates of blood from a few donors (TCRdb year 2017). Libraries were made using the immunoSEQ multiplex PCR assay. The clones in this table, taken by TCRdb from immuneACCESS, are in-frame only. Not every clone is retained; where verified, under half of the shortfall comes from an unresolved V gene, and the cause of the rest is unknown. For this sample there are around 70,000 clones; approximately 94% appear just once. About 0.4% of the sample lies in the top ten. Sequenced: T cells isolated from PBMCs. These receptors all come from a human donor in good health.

CDR3 sequence (DNA): TGTGCCAGCAGCCAAGCCTCCGTTGACAACTACAATGAGCAGTTCTTC. Translating gives CASSQASVDNYNEQFF. The chain combines TRBV4-2 with TRBJ2-1, with D hard to call. In germline, CDR1 is LGHNA, CDR2 YNFKEQ. The CDR3 runs 16 residues. Trimming took off 1 base at V and 3 bases at J, with 13 bases between the two ends.

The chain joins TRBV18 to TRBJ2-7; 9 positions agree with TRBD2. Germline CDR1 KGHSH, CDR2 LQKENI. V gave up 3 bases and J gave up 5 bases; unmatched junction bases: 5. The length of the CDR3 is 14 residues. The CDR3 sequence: CASSPSSGSNEQYF. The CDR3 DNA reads TGTGCCAGCTCACCTAGTAGCGGGAGTAACGAGCAGTACTTC.

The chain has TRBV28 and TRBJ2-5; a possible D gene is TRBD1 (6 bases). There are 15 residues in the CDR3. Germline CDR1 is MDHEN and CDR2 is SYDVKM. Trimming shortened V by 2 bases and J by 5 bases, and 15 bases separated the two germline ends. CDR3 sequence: CASSLSQGLRETQYF. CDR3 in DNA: TGTGCCAGCAGTTTAAGTCAGGGGCTCCGGGAGACCCAGTACTTC.

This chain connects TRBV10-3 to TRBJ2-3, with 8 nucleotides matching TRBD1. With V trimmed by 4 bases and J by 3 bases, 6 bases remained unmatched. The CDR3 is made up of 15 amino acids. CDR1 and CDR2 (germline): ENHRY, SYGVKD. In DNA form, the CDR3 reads TGTGCCATCAGTGGAGACAGGGGTTCGACAGATACGCAGTATTTT. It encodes CAISGDRGSTDTQYF.

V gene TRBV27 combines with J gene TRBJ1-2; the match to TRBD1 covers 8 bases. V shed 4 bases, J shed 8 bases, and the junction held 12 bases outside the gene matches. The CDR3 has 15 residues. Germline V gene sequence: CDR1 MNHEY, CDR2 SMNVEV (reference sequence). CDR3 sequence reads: CASSYLVQGARGYTF. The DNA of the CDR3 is TGTGCCAGCAGTTACCTAGTCCAGGGGGCGCGGGGCTACACCTTC.

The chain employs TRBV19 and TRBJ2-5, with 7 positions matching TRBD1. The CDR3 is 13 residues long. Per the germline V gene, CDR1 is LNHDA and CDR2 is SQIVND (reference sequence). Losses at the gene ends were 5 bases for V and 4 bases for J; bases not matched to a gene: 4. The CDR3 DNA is TGTGCCAGTAGTTTAAACAGGGGAGAGACCCAGTACTTC. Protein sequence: CASSLNRGETQYF.

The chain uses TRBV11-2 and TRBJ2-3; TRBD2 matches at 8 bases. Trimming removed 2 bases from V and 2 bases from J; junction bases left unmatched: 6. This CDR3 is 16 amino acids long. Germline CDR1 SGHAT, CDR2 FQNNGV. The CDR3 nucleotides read TGTGCCAGCAGCTTATTGGGACTAGGCCCCACAGATACGCAGTATTTT. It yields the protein CASSLLGLGPTDTQYF.

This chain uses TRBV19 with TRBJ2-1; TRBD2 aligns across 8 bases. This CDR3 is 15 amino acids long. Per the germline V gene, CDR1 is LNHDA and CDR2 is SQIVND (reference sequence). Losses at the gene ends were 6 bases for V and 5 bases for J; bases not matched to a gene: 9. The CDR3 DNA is TGTGCCAGTAGGACTCCGGGAGGGCCTGACAATGAGCAGTTCTTC. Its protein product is CASRTPGGPDNEQFF.

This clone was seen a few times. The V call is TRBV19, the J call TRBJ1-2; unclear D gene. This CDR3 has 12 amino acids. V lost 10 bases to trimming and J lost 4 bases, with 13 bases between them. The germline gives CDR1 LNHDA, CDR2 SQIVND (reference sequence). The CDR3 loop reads CATPGGVYGYTF. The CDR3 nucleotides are TGTGCCACTCCCGGAGGAGTCTATGGCTACACCTTC. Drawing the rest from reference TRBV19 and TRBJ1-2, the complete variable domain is DGGITQSPKYLFRKEGQNVTLSCEQNLNHDAMYWYRQDPGQGLRLIYYSQIVNDFQKGDIAEGYSVSREKKESFPLTVTSAQKNPTAFYLCATPGGVYGYTFGSGTRLTVV.

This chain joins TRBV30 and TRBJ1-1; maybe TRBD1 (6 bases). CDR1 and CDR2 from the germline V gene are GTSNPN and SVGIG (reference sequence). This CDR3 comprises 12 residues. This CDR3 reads CLLGTLNTEAFF. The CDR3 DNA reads TGTCTACTCGGGACACTGAACACTGAAGCTTTCTTT.

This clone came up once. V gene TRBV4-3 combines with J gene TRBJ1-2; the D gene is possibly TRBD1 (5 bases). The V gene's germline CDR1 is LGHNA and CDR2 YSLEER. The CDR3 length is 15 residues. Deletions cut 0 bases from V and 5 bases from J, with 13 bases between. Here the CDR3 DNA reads TGCGCCAGCAGCCAAGATGTCCAGGGTGGGTATGGCTACACCTTC. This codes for CASSQDVQGGYGYTF.

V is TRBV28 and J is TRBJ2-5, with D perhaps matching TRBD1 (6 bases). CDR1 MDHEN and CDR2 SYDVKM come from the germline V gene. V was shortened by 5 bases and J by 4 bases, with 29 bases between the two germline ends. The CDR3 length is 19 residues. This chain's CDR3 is CASSQPTGQRWVDPETQYF. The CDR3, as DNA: TGTGCCAGCAGTCAACCTACCGGACAGCGATGGGTGGACCCAGAGACCCAGTACTTC.

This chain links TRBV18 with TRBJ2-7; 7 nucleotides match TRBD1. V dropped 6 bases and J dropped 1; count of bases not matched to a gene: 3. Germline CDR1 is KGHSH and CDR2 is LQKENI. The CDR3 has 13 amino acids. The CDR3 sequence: CASSRDRSYEQYF. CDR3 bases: TGTGCCAGCTCCCGGGACAGATCCTACGAGCAGTACTTC.

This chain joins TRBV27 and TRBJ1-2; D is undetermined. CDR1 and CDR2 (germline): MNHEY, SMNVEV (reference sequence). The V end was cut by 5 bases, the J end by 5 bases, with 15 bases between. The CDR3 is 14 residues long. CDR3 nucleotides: TGTGCCAGCAGTCCCCACGGGGAGTCTTATGGCTACACCTTC. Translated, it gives CASSPHGESYGYTF.

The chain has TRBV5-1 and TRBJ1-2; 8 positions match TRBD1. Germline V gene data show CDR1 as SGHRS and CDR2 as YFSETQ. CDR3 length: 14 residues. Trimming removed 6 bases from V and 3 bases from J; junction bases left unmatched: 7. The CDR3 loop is CASTARGRDYGYTF. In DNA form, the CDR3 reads TGCGCCAGCACTGCCAGGGGGCGCGACTATGGCTACACCTTC.

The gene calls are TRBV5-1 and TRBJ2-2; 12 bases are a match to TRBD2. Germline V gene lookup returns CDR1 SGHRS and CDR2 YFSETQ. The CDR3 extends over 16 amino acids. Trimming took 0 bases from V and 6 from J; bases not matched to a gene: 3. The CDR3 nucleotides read TGCGCCAGCAGCTTGGCCCTAGCGGGAGGGTCCGGGGAGCTGTTTTTT. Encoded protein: CASSLALAGGSGELFF.

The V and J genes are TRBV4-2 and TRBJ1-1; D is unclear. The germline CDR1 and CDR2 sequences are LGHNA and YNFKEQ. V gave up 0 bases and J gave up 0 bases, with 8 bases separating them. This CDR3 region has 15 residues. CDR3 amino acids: CASSQEAGLNTEAFF. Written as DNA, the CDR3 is TGTGCCAGCAGCCAAGAAGCAGGTCTGAACACTGAAGCTTTCTTT.

The DNA of the CDR3 is TGTGCCAGCAGCTCCAACAGGGGTCCTTACCAAGAGACCCAGTACTTC. Protein product: CASSSNRGPYQETQYF. The rearrangement joins TRBV7-8 to TRBJ2-5, with 7 bases lining up with TRBD1. After removal of 4 bases from V and 0 bases from J, the junction contained 8 bases not matched to a gene. Germline V CDR1 and CDR2: SGHVS, FQNEAQ. The CDR3 sequence is 16 residues long. Full variable domain (outside the CDR3, taken from reference TRBV7-8 and TRBJ2-5): GAGVSQSPRYKVAKRGQDVALRCDPISGHVSLFWYQQALGQGPEFLTYFQNEAQLDKSGLPSDRFFAERPEGSVSTLKIQRTQQEDSAVYLCASSSNRGPYQETQYFGPGTRLLVL.

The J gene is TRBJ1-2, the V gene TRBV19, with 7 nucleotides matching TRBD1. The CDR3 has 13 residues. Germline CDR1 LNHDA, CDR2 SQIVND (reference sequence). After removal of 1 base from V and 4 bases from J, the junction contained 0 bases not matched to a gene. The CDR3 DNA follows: TGTGCCAGTAGTATAGGACAGGGCTATGGCTACACCTTC. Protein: CASSIGQGYGYTF.

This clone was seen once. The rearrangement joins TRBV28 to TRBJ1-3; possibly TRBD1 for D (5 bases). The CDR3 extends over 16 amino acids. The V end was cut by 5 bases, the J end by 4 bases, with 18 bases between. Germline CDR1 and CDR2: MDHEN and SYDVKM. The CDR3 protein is CASSPTSQGSGNTIYF. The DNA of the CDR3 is TGTGCCAGCAGTCCAACATCGCAGGGCTCCGGAAACACCATATATTTT.

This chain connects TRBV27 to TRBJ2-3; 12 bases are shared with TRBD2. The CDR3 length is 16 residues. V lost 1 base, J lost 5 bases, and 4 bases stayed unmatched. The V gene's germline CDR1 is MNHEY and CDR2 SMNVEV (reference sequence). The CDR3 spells CASSLLLAGGQDTQYF. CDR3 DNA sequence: TGTGCCAGCAGTTTATTACTAGCGGGAGGTCAAGATACGCAGTATTTT.

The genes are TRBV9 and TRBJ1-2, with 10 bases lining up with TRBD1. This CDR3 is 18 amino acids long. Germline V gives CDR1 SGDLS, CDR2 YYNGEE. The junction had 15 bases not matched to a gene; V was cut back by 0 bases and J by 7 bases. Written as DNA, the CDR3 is TGTGCCAGCAGCGTAGACTTCAGGACTTCGGGACAGGGGAGTGGCTACACCTTC. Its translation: CASSVDFRTSGQGSGYTF.

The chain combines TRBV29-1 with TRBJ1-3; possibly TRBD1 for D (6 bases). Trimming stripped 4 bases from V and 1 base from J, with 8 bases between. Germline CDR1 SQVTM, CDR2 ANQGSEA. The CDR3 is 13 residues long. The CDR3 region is CSVGGGSGNTIYF. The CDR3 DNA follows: TGCAGCGTTGGAGGGGGTTCTGGAAACACCATATATTTT.

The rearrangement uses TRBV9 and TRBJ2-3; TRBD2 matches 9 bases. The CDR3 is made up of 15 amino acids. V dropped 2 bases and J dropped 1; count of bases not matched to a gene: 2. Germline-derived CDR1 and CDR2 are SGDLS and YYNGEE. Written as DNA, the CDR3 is TGTGCCAGCAGCGTTAGCGGGAGCCGCACAGATACGCAGTATTTT. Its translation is CASSVSGSRTDTQYF.

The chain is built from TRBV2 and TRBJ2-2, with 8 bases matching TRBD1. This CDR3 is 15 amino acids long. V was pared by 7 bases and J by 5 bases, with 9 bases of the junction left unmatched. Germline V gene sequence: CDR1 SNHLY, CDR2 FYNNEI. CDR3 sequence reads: CASNLQGALTGELFF. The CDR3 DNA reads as TGTGCCAGCAATCTCCAGGGGGCCTTAACCGGGGAGCTGTTTTTT.

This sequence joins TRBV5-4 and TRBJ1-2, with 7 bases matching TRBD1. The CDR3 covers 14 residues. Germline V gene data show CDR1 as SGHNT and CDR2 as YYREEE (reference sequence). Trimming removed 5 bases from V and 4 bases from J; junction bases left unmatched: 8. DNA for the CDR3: TGTGCCAGCAGGCCGACAGGGATCAGCTATGGCTACACCTTC. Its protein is CASRPTGISYGYTF.

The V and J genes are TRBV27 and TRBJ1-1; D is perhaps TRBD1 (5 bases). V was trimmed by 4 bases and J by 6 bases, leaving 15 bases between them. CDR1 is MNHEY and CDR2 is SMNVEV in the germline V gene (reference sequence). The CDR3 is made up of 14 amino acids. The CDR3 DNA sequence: TGTGCCAGCAGTTCCCTTACCACAGGCGCTGAAGCTTTCTTT. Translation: CASSSLTTGAEAFF.

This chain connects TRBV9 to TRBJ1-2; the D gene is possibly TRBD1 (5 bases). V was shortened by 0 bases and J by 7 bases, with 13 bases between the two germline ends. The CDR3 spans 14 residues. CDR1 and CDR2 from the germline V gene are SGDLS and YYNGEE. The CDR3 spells CASSVVAGNSGYTF. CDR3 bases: TGTGCCAGCAGCGTAGTAGCAGGGAATAGTGGCTACACCTTC. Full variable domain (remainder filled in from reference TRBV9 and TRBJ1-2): DSGVTQTPKHLITATGQRVTLRCSPRSGDLSVYWYQQSLDQGLQFLIQYYNGEERAKGNILERFSAQQFPDLHSELNLSSLELGDSALYFCASSVVAGNSGYTFGSGTRLTVV.